The clone carrying this TCR beta chain is a singleton in its sample. Its antigen is undetermined. The CDR3 sequence is 12 residues long. Time point in this sample: week 5, during vaccination. What each vaccine dose contained was 300 ug of mutant IDH1 20-mer peptide, accompanied by topical imiquimod. Tumors from donors were new WHO grade 3 or 4 IDH1-mutant astrocytomas with ATRX loss. TCRdb's table, derived via immunoSEQ multiplex PCR, lists solely in-frame clones and lacks some. Counted here are 50,000 or so clones, about 81% occurring once; the ten biggest clones make up around 7.4%. The data are from a study of a mutant IDH1 vaccine in newly diagnosed glioma. Study in general: Vaccination was launched 4-6 weeks after radiotherapy alone, or with temozolomide cycles. The sex distribution of treated patients was approximately 62% male and about 38% female, with a mean age of roughly 40 years. Every participant had undergone radiotherapy, temozolomide, or both before, and most underwent both.

The receptor's source is a woman aged 45-65 years with glioma. The source was PBMCs, collected from a glioma patient whose treatment included an IDH1 peptide vaccine. The rearrangement links TRBV21-1 to TRBJ2-7; the listed D gene, TRBD2, was not tested against the DNA. TRBV21-1 is termed a pseudogene. The CDR3 spells CASKAGGDEQYF. The CDR3 bases are TGTGCCAGCAAAGCGGGGGGGGACGAGCAGTACTTC.